This is a list of T cell receptor beta chains from one sample in a study of T cell responses to AZD1222 COVID-19 vaccine. This table comes from immunoSEQ multiplex PCR, and its TCRdb copy is limited to in-frame clones, with some not included. The sample carries some 140,000 clones, roughly 90% recorded once. Here the sequenced sample was peripheral blood, taken on day 0 of AZD1222 vaccination. The receptor set was obtained from an adult in good health. The conserved cysteine and the conserved F or W are not part of the CDR3 here. Each record gives: J gene, V gene, CDR3 protein.

>TRBJ1-3|TRBV6-5
ASSYARNSGNTIY
>TRBJ2-5|TRBV4-2
ASSQVSRGVSGETQY
>TRBJ1-2|TRBV6-1
ASSPAGAIPPGYT
>TRBJ1-1|TRBV5-1
ASGGVQDGKNTEAF
>TRBJ1-2|TRBV3-1/TRBV3-2
ASSQEGPSGNYGYT
>TRBJ1-3|TRBV18
ASSPETGGTLGNTIY
>TRBJ2-1|TRBV27
ASSPYWDELEQF
>TRBJ1-2|TRBV27
ASREKGGAGYGYT
>TRBJ1-3|TRBV5-6
ASSFRGASGNTIY
>TRBJ2-7|TRBV16
ASSLDSGGGYEQY
>TRBJ1-6|TRBV12-3/TRBV12-4
ASSLGGNSPLH
>TRBJ1-5|TRBV18
ASSPRVGDGDQPQH
>TRBJ1-2|TRBV5-1
ASSAQVTGANYGYT
>TRBJ1-2|TRBV6-5
ASSSKTGHYGYT
>TRBJ1-1|TRBV19
ASSIGHQNTEAF
>TRBJ2-7|TRBV7-9
ASSSGVEQY
>TRBJ2-7|TRBV5-1
ASSSIGLAGDLSYEQY
>TRBJ2-7|TRBV5-4
ASSLGLGPTNYEQY
>TRBJ2-3|TRBV29-1
SFGVNTDTQY
>TRBJ1-2|TRBV5-4
ASSMGASPYGYT
>TRBJ2-2|TRBV6-4
ASSGDRGSAGELF
>TRBJ1-2|TRBV5-5
ASSLESPIRDGYT
>TRBJ2-7|TRBV2
ASSGRTATNYEQY
>TRBJ1-3|TRBV9
ASSVGTDSGNTIY
>TRBJ2-2|TRBV15
ATSRESTSANTGELF
>TRBJ2-2|TRBV4-3
ASSQEGRGAGELF
>TRBJ2-1|TRBV19
ASSISGGRAGVEQF
>TRBJ1-4|TRBV28
ASSSDRRDEKLF
>TRBJ1-5|TRBV19
ASSIGHGLGDHQPQH
>TRBJ1-5|TRBV19
ASHPGRGGGSSNQPQH
>TRBJ1-1|TRBV2
ASSEQDTEAF
>TRBJ1-1|TRBV5-1
ASSLYEGTEAF
>TRBJ2-3|TRBV7-9
ASSLQGSVTDTQY
>TRBJ2-2|TRBV29-1
SGLENTGELF
>TRBJ2-3|TRBV5-4
ASSLLGRGEAGDTQY
>TRBJ1-5|TRBV2
ASRSQPGARQPQH
>TRBJ1-6|TRBV27
ASNTMPGQGNNSPLH
>TRBJ1-1|TRBV6-2/TRBV6-3
ASSEQWRGTGTQNTEAF
>TRBJ1-2|TRBV12-3/TRBV12-4
ASSGRPFYGYT
>TRBJ1-1|TRBV21-1
ASSPGTGGYNTEAF
>TRBJ1-2|TRBV5-5
ASSSGDRGYNDYGYT
>TRBJ1-5|TRBV27
ASSLRSLNQPQH
>TRBJ1-1|TRBV18
ASSPEGIWKAF
>TRBJ1-4|TRBV28
ASSFLEYRGNEKLF
>TRBJ1-1|TRBV10-3
AISALGTTEAF
>TRBJ2-1|TRBV24-1
ATSDSTSGSGYEQF
>TRBJ2-1|TRBV6-5
ASHSAGLGGEQF
>TRBJ2-3|TRBV6-4
ASSDISTDTQY
>TRBJ1-3|TRBV5-4
ASSYGTGSGNTIY
>TRBJ1-3|TRBV7-2
ASSWGELSGNTIY
>TRBJ1-1|TRBV9
ASSVTSGNTEAF
>TRBJ1-5|TRBV29-1
SVARQGANQPQH
>TRBJ2-5|TRBV7-2
ASSLAGMETQY
>TRBJ2-7|TRBV5-1
ASSLGGTSGGPYEQY
>TRBJ1-3|TRBV7-7
ASSLDGTSGNTIY